A single sample is the source of the 27 T cell receptor beta chains below, sequenced in a study of blood T cells in healthy people across ages. Together with a sample-barcoded 5' primer, a J-beta primer mix was included in a second PCR lasting about 6 to 11 cycles. TCRdb reanalysed the 5' RACE reads using MiXCR and keeps one entry per CDR3 protein. The sample consists of more than 650,000 distinct CDR3 sequences, about 48% of them appearing once. The sample consisted of blood. Receptor source: an elderly man in good health.

The chain is built from TRBV21-1 and TRBJ2-7; the table's D gene call, TRBD1, was not cross checked with the DNA. TRBV21-1 is tagged as a pseudogene. The CDR3 runs 15 residues. CDR3 residues: CASSNETGGSYEQYF. The CDR3 DNA sequence: TGTGCCAGCAGCAATGAAACAGGGGGATCCTACGAGCAGTACTTC.

This clonotype was seen repeatedly, ten times or more. The rearrangement links TRBV20-1 to TRBJ2-6; D is perhaps TRBD1 (6 bases). Germline loops: CDR1 DFQATT, CDR2 SNEGSKA (reference sequence). The CDR3 spans 14 residues. The V gene lost 5 bases and the J gene lost 1 base, with 9 bases spanning the gap. The chain's CDR3 is CSAGRGSGANVLTF. In nucleotides, the CDR3 is TGCAGTGCTGGAAGGGGGTCTGGGGCCAACGTCCTGACTTTC.

The chain uses TRBV28 and TRBJ2-3, with a weak D call TRBD2 (5 bases). Trimming removed 7 bases at V and 2 bases at J, with 10 bases between. Germline CDR1 MDHEN, CDR2 SYDVKM. This CDR3 region has 13 residues. CDR3 sequence: CASTERNTDTQYF. The CDR3 nucleotides read TGTGCCAGCACTGAGCGGAACACAGATACGCAGTATTTT.

The table lists this clonotype with a few counts. The chain is built from TRBV5-1 and TRBJ2-7; TRBD1 matches 8 bases. This CDR3 contains 16 residues. V was clipped by 4 bases and J by 1 base; unmatched bases: 10. Germline assignment: CDR1 SGHRS and CDR2 YFSETQ. CDR3 region: CASSPPGTGYSYEQYF. Written as DNA, the CDR3 is TGCGCCAGCAGCCCGCCCGGGACAGGTTATTCCTACGAGCAGTACTTC.

V usage is TRBV12-3 or TRBV12-4 and J usage is TRBJ2-7, with 15 nucleotides matching TRBD2. The CDR3 length is 14 residues. The V and J ends lost 6 bases and 6 bases, in that order; junction bases with no gene match: 3. The CDR3 loop reads CASRGLAGGAEQYF. The CDR3 DNA is TGTGCCAGCAGAGGACTAGCGGGAGGGGCCGAGCAGTACTTC.

DNA for the CDR3: TGCAGTGCTAGAGGGGCCGGGGATACGCAGTATTTT. Translated: CSARGAGDTQYF. The chain joins TRBV20-1 to TRBJ2-3, with D hard to call. Trimming took off 1 base at V and 6 bases at J, with 8 bases between the two ends. Germline CDR1 and CDR2: DFQATT and SNEGSKA (reference sequence). CDR3 length equals 12 residues.

The chain carries TRBV3-1 and TRBJ2-1, with TRBD2 matching 11 bases. The J segment lost 6 bases and the V segment lost 3 bases, leaving 13 bases of the junction unmatched. The CDR3 runs to 18 residues. CDR1 is LGHDT and CDR2 is YNNKEL in the germline V gene (reference sequence). The CDR3: CASSQRRGTSGALNEQFF. The DNA for the CDR3 is TGTGCCAGCAGCCAGAGGCGGGGGACTAGCGGCGCCCTCAATGAGCAGTTCTTC.

This clonotype was seen many times. This chain joins TRBV3-1 and TRBJ2-5; 10 positions match TRBD2. V shed 4 bases, J shed 5 bases, and the junction held 4 bases outside the gene matches. CDR3 length: 14 amino acids. Germline values: CDR1 LGHDT, CDR2 YNNKEL (reference sequence). The CDR3, as DNA: TGTGCCAGCAGCCGAGCTAGCGGGAGTGAGACCCAGTACTTC. Residues: CASSRASGSETQYF.

The V and J genes are TRBV6-1 and TRBJ2-3, with 8 nucleotides matching TRBD2. The germline V gene encodes CDR1 MNHNS and CDR2 SASEGT. V was pared by 8 bases and J by 14 bases, with 21 bases of the junction left unmatched. The length of the CDR3 is 15 residues. In nucleotides, the CDR3 is TGTGCCAGCTGGGGCCGGGAGGGGGGGCACAGATACGCGTATTTT. It yields the protein CASWGREGGHRYAYF.

The V gene is TRBV18, the J gene TRBJ2-5, with a tentative D call TRBD1 (7 bases). The J call may be incorrect, as the DNA end agrees better with TRBJ2-4. The CDR3 is made up of 14 amino acids. Germline CDR1 and CDR2: KGHSH and LQKENI. CDR3 DNA sequence: TGTGCCAGCTCACGGAGTGGTCAGGGGGGCATTCAGTACTTC. This translates into CASSRSGQGGIQYF.

CDR3 in DNA: TGTGCCAGCAGCTTAGATTCTGGCGGGGGGGACTACGAGCAGTACTTC. It yields the protein CASSLDSGGGDYEQYF. This chain uses TRBV7-2 with TRBJ2-5, with TRBD2 matching over 9 bases. The DNA end is more similar to TRBJ2-7, so the J call may be wrong. Per the germline V gene, CDR1 is SGHTA and CDR2 is FQGNSA. The CDR3 is 16 amino acids.

This sequence joins TRBV10-3 and TRBJ2-7; D unclear. Germline V CDR1 and CDR2: ENHRY, SYGVKD. CDR3 length: 13 amino acids. V shed 10 bases and J shed 4 bases, with 17 bases lying between them. CDR3 DNA sequence: TGTGCCAGCAGAACCGCCGGAAAATACGAGCAGTACTTC. This sequence encodes CASRTAGKYEQYF.

This clonotype appeared a few times. In DNA, the CDR3 is TGTGCCAGCAGTCTTGGGCCCATCGATGAGCAGTTCTTC. It codes for CASSLGPIDEQFF. V is TRBV12-3 or TRBV12-4 and J is TRBJ2-1; D gene unclear. The CDR3 contains 13 residues. The V gene lost 5 bases and the J gene lost 8 bases, with 13 bases spanning the gap.

This clonotype came up a few times. The gene calls are TRBV20-1 and TRBJ2-3; TRBD2 aligns across 9 bases. After removal of 6 bases from V and 0 bases from J, the junction contained 4 bases not matched to a gene. In germline, CDR1 is DFQATT, CDR2 SNEGSKA (reference sequence). The CDR3 is 14 residues long. The CDR3 is CSARTSDSTDTQYF. The CDR3, as DNA: TGCAGTGCGAGGACTAGCGACAGCACAGATACGCAGTATTTT.

To note about this clonotype: A much larger clonotype is one base distant, so this may be a read error. The chain carries TRBV29-1 and TRBJ2-1; D remains unclear. The CDR3 has 13 amino acids. Trimming pared 8 bases from V and 3 bases from J, leaving 14 bases between. Germline V CDR1 and CDR2: SQVTM, ANQGSEA. In DNA form, the CDR3 reads TGCAGCAGCCGGAACAGAGACTACAATGAGCAGTTCTTC. Its protein product is CSSRNRDYNEQFF.

The V call is TRBV24-1, the J call TRBJ2-1; tentatively, D is TRBD1 or TRBD2 (5 bases each). The V end lost 6 bases, the J end lost 9 bases, and 14 bases lay between the germline ends. The CDR3 sequence is 13 residues long. CDR1 is KGHDR and CDR2 is SFDVKD in the germline V gene. The chain's CDR3 is CATSLTRDGEQFF. The CDR3 region has the DNA TGTGCCACCAGTCTTACCCGGGACGGTGAGCAGTTCTTC.

This clonotype was observed a handful of times. The chain combines TRBV29-1 with TRBJ2-1, with D possibly TRBD2 on 6 matching bases. V lost 6 bases, J lost 0 bases, and 12 bases lay in between. CDR3 length equals 14 residues. Per germline, CDR1 SQVTM and CDR2 ANQGSEA. DNA of the CDR3: TGCAGCGTCGGGACTGCCCCCTCCTACAATGAGCAGTTCTTC. Translated, it gives CSVGTAPSYNEQFF.

The table lists this clonotype with a count of one. This sequence joins TRBV9 and TRBJ2-1; no firm D call. Germline CDR1 is SGDLS and CDR2 is YYNGEE. CDR3 size: 15 residues. Trimming took 0 bases from V and 4 from J, leaving 11 bases between them. Here the CDR3 reads CASSVGPGLYNEQFF. CDR3 coding DNA: TGTGCCAGCAGCGTAGGTCCCGGCCTTTACAATGAGCAGTTCTTC.

This clonotype came up a few times. The rearrangement uses TRBV29-1 and TRBJ2-1; 12 nucleotides agree with TRBD2. J lost 8 bases, V lost 7 bases, and 6 bases had no gene match. The CDR3 is 13 residues long. Germline CDR1 reads SQVTM; CDR2 reads ANQGSEA. The CDR3 DNA is TGCAGCGCCCGACTAGCGGGAGTCTATGAGCAGTTCTTC. It specifies CSARLAGVYEQFF.

This clonotype was recorded a few times. This chain links TRBV9 with TRBJ2-7; the D gene is possibly TRBD2 (6 bases). V lost 0 bases and J lost 6, with 13 bases in between. The CDR3 runs to 14 residues. Germline lookup yields CDR1 SGDLS and CDR2 YYNGEE. Here the CDR3 DNA reads TGTGCCAGCAGCGTAGCCGGGAGAAACGTCGAGCAGTACTTC. Encoded protein: CASSVAGRNVEQYF.

V usage is TRBV6-6 and J usage is TRBJ1-2, with a tentative D call TRBD1 (6 bases). CDR1 is MNHNY and CDR2 is SVGAGI in the germline V gene (reference sequence). CDR3 length equals 13 residues. With 5 bases removed from V and 6 bases from J, the gap between germline ends came to 13 bases. The CDR3 sequence is CASSKQPGDGYTF. The CDR3 coding sequence is TGTGCCAGCAGTAAACAACCAGGGGATGGCTACACCTTC.

The chain carries TRBV5-1 and TRBJ2-7, with D perhaps given as TRBD1 or TRBD2 (6 bases each). This CDR3 comprises 16 residues. V was trimmed by 0 bases and J by 0 bases, leaving 13 bases between them. CDR1 is SGHRS, CDR2 YFSETQ, per germline. In DNA form, the CDR3 reads TGCGCCAGCAGCTTGGGGAGGGGGGTACCCTCCTACGAGCAGTACTTC. Its protein is CASSLGRGVPSYEQYF.

The chain recombines TRBV5-1 with TRBJ1-1; D unresolved. With 1 base removed from V and 10 bases from J, the gap between germline ends came to 11 bases. Per the germline V gene, CDR1 is SGHRS and CDR2 is YFSETQ. There are 12 residues in the CDR3. CDR3 amino acids: CASSLIGSGAFF. The CDR3 region has the DNA TGCGCCAGCAGCTTGATCGGGAGTGGAGCTTTCTTT.

The rearrangement links TRBV7-3 to TRBJ2-5; tentatively, D is TRBD1 (6 bases). Germline V lookup: CDR1 SGHTA, CDR2 FQGTGA. V shed 5 bases and J shed 6 bases, with 22 bases lying between them. The CDR3 covers 16 residues. CDR3 sequence reads: CASSLTSRGGMKTQYF. The CDR3 DNA reads as TGTGCCAGCAGCCTTACGTCCCGAGGGGGTATGAAGACCCAGTACTTC.

This clonotype has a handful of counts. A much more abundant neighbour one base away suggests this may be a read error. This chain joins TRBV4-2 and TRBJ2-5, with D possibly being TRBD2 (6 bases). CDR3 length: 15 residues. V was cut by 4 bases and J by 11 bases, with 23 bases left in between. From germline, CDR1 is LGHNA and CDR2 YNFKEQ. CDR3 sequence: CASSPIGGAYNEQYF. The CDR3 DNA reads TGTGCCAGCAGCCCCATCGGAGGGGCCTACAATGAGCAGTACTTC.

This sequence joins TRBV24-1 and TRBJ2-1; possibly TRBD2 for D (5 bases). This CDR3 comprises 17 residues. Trimming pared 5 bases from V and 0 bases from J, leaving 16 bases between. Germline V gene lookup returns CDR1 KGHDR and CDR2 SFDVKD. DNA for the CDR3: TGTGCCACCAGTGGGAGGATGAGCGGCAGCTCCTACAATGAGCAGTTCTTC. This translates into CATSGRMSGSSYNEQFF.

The CDR3 bases are TGTGCCAGCAGTTCGGGACTAGAAGTCAGAGAGCAGTTCTTC. This codes for CASSSGLEVREQFF. This chain joins TRBV27 and TRBJ2-1; 8 bases match TRBD2. CDR3 size: 14 residues. From germline, CDR1 is MNHEY and CDR2 SMNVEV (reference sequence). J gave up 10 bases and V 4 bases, and 9 bases lay outside the gene matches.